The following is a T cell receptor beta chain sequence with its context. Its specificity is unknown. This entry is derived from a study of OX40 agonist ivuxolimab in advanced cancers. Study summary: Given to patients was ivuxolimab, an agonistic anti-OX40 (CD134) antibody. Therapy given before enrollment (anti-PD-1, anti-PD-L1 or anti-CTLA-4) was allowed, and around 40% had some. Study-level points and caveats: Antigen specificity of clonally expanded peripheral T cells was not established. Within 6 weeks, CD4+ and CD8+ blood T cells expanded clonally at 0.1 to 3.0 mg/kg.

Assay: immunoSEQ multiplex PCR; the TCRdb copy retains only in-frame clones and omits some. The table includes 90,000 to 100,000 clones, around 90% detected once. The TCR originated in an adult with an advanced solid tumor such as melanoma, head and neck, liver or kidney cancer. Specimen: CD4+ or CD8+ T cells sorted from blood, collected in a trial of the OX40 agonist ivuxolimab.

The CDR3 sequence is CASSHPPTLGQFF. DNA for the CDR3: TGTGCCAGCAGCCACCCTCCCACTTTAGGGCAGTTCTTC. The J gene is TRBJ2-1, the V gene TRBV11-2; D uncertain. CDR3 length: 13 residues. The germline gives CDR1 SGHAT, CDR2 FQNNGV. V dropped 5 bases and J dropped 12 bases, with 17 bases sitting between them. The whole variable domain, filled in from reference TRBV11-2 and TRBJ2-1, reads EAGVAQSPRYKIIEKRQSVAFWCNPISGHATLYWYQQILGQGPKLLIQFQNNGVVDDSQLPKDRFSAERLKGVDSTLKIQPAKLEDSAVYLCASSHPPTLGQFFGPGTRLTVL.